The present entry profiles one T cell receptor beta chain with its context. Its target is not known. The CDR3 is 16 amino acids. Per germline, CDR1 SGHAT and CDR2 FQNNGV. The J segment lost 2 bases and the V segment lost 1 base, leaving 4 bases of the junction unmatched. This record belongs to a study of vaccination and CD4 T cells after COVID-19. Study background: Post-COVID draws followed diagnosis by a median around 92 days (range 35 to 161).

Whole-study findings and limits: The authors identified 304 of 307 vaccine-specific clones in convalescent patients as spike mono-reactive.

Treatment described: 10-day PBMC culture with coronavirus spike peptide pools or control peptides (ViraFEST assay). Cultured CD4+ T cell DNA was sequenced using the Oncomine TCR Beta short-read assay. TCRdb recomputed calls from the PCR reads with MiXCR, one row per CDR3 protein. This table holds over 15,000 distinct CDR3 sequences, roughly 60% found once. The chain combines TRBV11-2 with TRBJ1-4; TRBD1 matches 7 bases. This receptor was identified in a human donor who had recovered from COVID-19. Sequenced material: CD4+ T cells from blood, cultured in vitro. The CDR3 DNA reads TGTGCCAGCAGCTTAGTTTCAGGGGGGACTAATGAAAAACTGTTTTTT. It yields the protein CASSLVSGGTNEKLFF.